This TCR beta chain was retrieved from a study of blood T cell repertoires in COVID-19. About the research overall: Sites in the United States, Italy and Spain provided acute and convalescent COVID-19 samples. From T cells, B-cell-depleted T cells, or PBMCs came the material, which was cDNA or gDNA.

The CDR3 has 13 residues. V gave up 10 bases and J gave up 6 bases, with 16 bases separating them. Clones were sequenced by immunoSEQ multiplex PCR, and TCRdb holds only the in-frame ones, with some missing. The table shows approximately 210,000 clones, with roughly 87% occurring only once. J is TRBJ1-5 and V is TRBV12-3 or TRBV12-4; D not certain. This receptor was taken from a man aged 35 to 55 with active or convalescent COVID-19. The sequenced sample was peripheral blood. The CDR3 spells CATQRQEGQPQHF. The DNA of the CDR3 is TGTGCCACTCAACGGCAGGAAGGTCAGCCCCAGCATTTT.